A few counts support the clone carrying this T cell receptor (beta chain). Its antigen is currently unknown. The sample is drawn from a study of response to subunit inactivated influenza vaccine. Findings of the study overall: There was a suggestion from the authors that each seasonal influenza vaccination recruits few new T cells.

TCRdb analysed the RT-PCR reads with MiXCR anew, one entry per CDR3 protein. Here the sample spans more than 450,000 distinct CDR3 sequences, approximately 7.1% being singletons. The CDR3 has 17 residues. Germline values: CDR1 SGHRS, CDR2 YFSETQ. Germline trimming cut 0 bases from V and 5 bases from J; bases unmatched to any gene: 8. The gene calls are TRBV5-1 and TRBJ2-1; TRBD1 matches 10 bases. The clonotype originates from a man between 50 and 69 years old who received an inactivated influenza vaccine. The sample was PBMCs from blood, taken less than 30 months after vaccination. The CDR3 reads CASSLVLGTGDHNEQFF. The CDR3 nucleotides read TGCGCCAGCAGCTTGGTCCTAGGGACAGGGGACCACAATGAGCAGTTCTTC.